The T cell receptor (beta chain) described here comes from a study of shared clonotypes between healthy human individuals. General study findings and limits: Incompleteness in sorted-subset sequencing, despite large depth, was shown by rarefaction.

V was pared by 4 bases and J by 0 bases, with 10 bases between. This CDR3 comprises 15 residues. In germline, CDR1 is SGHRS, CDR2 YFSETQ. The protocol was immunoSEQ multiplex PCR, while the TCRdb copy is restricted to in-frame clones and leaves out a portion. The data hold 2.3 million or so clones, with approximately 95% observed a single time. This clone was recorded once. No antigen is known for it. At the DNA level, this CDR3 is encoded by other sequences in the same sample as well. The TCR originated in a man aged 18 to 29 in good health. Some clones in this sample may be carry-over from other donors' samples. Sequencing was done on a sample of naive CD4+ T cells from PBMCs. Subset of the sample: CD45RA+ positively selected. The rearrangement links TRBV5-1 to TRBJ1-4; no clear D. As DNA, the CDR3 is TGCGCCAGCAGCCCCTACAGAGCAACTAATGAAAAACTGTTTTTT. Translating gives CASSPYRATNEKLFF.